One sample yielded the 26 T cell receptor beta chains listed below, sequenced in a study of regulatory T cells in long-lasting Graves disease. Construction of TCR beta libraries relied on iRepertoire HTBI primers and on Arm-PCR targeting CDR3 regions. TCRdb passed the multiplex PCR reads through MiXCR, listing each CDR3 protein once. The sample carries over 350,000 distinct CDR3 sequences, approximately 14% recorded once. The time point here: newly diagnosed GD, antithyroid drugs for less than 3 months. TCR sequences were obtained from RNA taken from PBMCs. The same sample was also studied in work on T cells in Graves' hyperthyroidism and ophthalmopathy.

This specimen consisted of peripheral blood mononuclear cells (PBMCs), obtained at new diagnosis, from a patient treated with antithyroid drugs. These receptors were collected from a woman aged 45 to 65 with Graves disease.

The chain has TRBV19 and TRBJ2-3, with D possibly TRBD2 on 5 matching bases. Trimming took 4 bases from V and 1 from J, leaving 9 bases between them. Germline CDR1 LNHDA, CDR2 SQIVND (reference sequence). CDR3 length: 14 amino acids. The CDR3 nucleotides read TGTGCCAGTAGTACGCGGGCGGGCACAGATACGCAGTATTTT. Its translation is CASSTRAGTDTQYF.

The rearrangement uses TRBV4-1 and TRBJ2-2, with 7 bases matching TRBD1. J gave up 1 base and V 4 bases, and 6 bases lay outside the gene matches. CDR3 length equals 16 residues. In germline, CDR1 is MGHRA, CDR2 YSYEKL. The CDR3 DNA sequence: TGCGCCAGCAGCCCACCGTGGACAGGGAACACCGGGGAGCTGTTTTTT. Amino acid sequence: CASSPPWTGNTGELFF.

This clonotype was seen more than once but under ten times. The genes are TRBV6-1 and TRBJ2-7; D is unresolved. This CDR3 region has 16 residues. The V and J ends lost 6 bases and 5 bases respectively, with 23 bases between them. Germline CDR1 and CDR2: MNHNS and SASEGT. CDR3 sequence: CASSPRLTPVNDEQYF. The CDR3 region has the DNA TGTGCCAGCAGCCCACGCCTTACTCCGGTAAACGACGAGCAGTACTTC.

This clonotype was detected a few times. The rearrangement joins TRBV9 to TRBJ2-7, with 7 bases lining up with TRBD2. Germline assignment: CDR1 SGDLS and CDR2 YYNGEE. CDR3 length: 14 residues. After removal of 4 bases from V and 4 bases from J, the junction contained 8 bases not matched to a gene. CDR3 loop: CASSHTSETYEQYF. The CDR3 coding sequence is TGTGCCAGCAGCCATACTAGCGAAACGTACGAGCAGTACTTC.

This clonotype was seen ten or more times. The rearrangement uses TRBV28 and TRBJ2-5; D may be TRBD2 (7 bases). The CDR3 spans 15 residues. The germline V gene has CDR1 MDHEN and CDR2 SYDVKM. The V end was cut by 3 bases, the J end by 4 bases, with 15 bases between. CDR3 nucleotide sequence: TGTGCCAGCAGTTTTGGGGGCGGGAGTAGAGAGACCCAGTACTTC. Its protein is CASSFGGGSRETQYF. Filled out from reference TRBV28 and TRBJ2-5, the complete variable domain reads DVKVTQSSRYLVKRTGEKVFLECVQDMDHENMFWYRQDPGLGLRLIYFSYDVKMKEKGDIPEGYSVSREKKERFSLILESASTNQTSMYLCASSFGGGSRETQYFGPGTRLLVL.

V and J are TRBV19 and TRBJ2-7; 9 nucleotides agree with TRBD2. This CDR3 comprises 15 residues. CDR1 LNHDA and CDR2 SQIVND come from the germline V gene (reference sequence). The J segment lost 2 bases and the V segment lost 5 bases, leaving 7 bases of the junction unmatched. CDR3 sequence reads: CASSAPSGVPYEQYF. The CDR3 DNA is TGTGCCAGTAGTGCGCCTAGCGGGGTTCCCTACGAGCAGTACTTC.

This clonotype was recorded many times. CDR3 in DNA: TGTGCCAGCAGCTTCGGGAGGTTGAGCTCCTACAATGAGCAGTTCTTC. Translating gives CASSFGRLSSYNEQFF. The chain combines TRBV5-4 with TRBJ2-1; TRBD2 aligns across 7 bases. CDR1 SGHNT and CDR2 YYREEE come from the germline V gene (reference sequence). V dropped 2 bases and J dropped 0; count of bases not matched to a gene: 5. This CDR3 is built from 16 residues.

The chain links TRBV5-1 to TRBJ1-1; D call uncertain. The ends were cut back, 4 bases at V and 8 bases at J, with 18 bases in the middle. The CDR3 has 14 residues. Germline V lookup: CDR1 SGHRS, CDR2 YFSETQ. The CDR3 nucleotides read TGCGCCAGCAGCCAGTTCGCCGGGTATCAGGAAGCTTTCTTT. This sequence encodes CASSQFAGYQEAFF.

As to this clonotype: This is likely an artifact of a read error, given a far larger clone one base away. This chain links TRBV7-3 with TRBJ2-1, with TRBD2 identical over 12 bases. Germline loops: CDR1 SGHTA, CDR2 FQGTGA. The CDR3 consists of 15 residues. V dropped 1 base and J dropped 10; count of bases not matched to a gene: 5. The CDR3 DNA follows: TGTGCCAGCAGCTTAAGACTAGCGGGAGTGGAAGAGCAGTTCTTC. Encoded protein: CASSLRLAGVEEQFF.

Many counts were recorded for this clonotype. The genes are TRBV28 and TRBJ2-5; TRBD1 matches 7 bases. CDR1 is MDHEN, CDR2 SYDVKM, per germline. V lost 4 bases and J lost 2; bases outside the gene matches: 7. This CDR3 has 15 residues. The CDR3 protein is CASSSTAGGQETQYF. CDR3 DNA sequence: TGTGCCAGCAGTTCGACAGCAGGGGGACAAGAGACCCAGTACTTC. Filled out from reference TRBV28 and TRBJ2-5, the complete variable domain reads DVKVTQSSRYLVKRTGEKVFLECVQDMDHENMFWYRQDPGLGLRLIYFSYDVKMKEKGDIPEGYSVSREKKERFSLILESASTNQTSMYLCASSSTAGGQETQYFGPGTRLLVL.

The sample holds many counts of this clonotype. This chain connects TRBV28 to TRBJ1-1; TRBD1 agrees at 7 bases. CDR3 length: 12 amino acids. V was pared by 5 bases and J by 8 bases, with 5 bases of the junction left unmatched. The V gene's germline CDR1 is MDHEN and CDR2 SYDVKM. This CDR3 reads CASSPRDREAFF. Here the CDR3 DNA reads TGTGCCAGCAGTCCTAGGGACAGAGAAGCTTTCTTT.

The rearrangement links TRBV29-1 to TRBJ2-7, with TRBD2 identical over 7 bases. This CDR3 comprises 15 residues. Germline CDR1 SQVTM, CDR2 ANQGSEA. With V trimmed by 1 base and J by 0 bases, 6 bases remained unmatched. CDR3 in amino acids: CSVEVRRETSYEQYF. CDR3 sequence (DNA): TGCAGCGTTGAAGTTCGGCGGGAGACCTCCTACGAGCAGTACTTC.

As concerns this clonotype: A much larger clonotype is one base distant, so this may be a read error. The chain has TRBV5-1 and TRBJ2-3; 11 positions agree with TRBD2. The CDR3 consists of 18 residues. Germline assignment: CDR1 SGHRS and CDR2 YFSETQ. This chain's CDR3 is CAGSLMGTTSGTPDTQYF. The CDR3 DNA follows: TGCGCCGGCAGCTTGATGGGTACGACTAGCGGGACCCCAGATACGCAGTATTTT.

The J gene is TRBJ1-4, the V gene TRBV7-8, with D uncertain. The CDR3 loop spans 17 amino acids. Trimming cost V 2 bases and J 7 bases, with 20 bases left between them. Looked up from germline, CDR1 is SGHVS and CDR2 is FQNEAQ. The CDR3 is CASSLRADWRVGEKLFF. The CDR3 DNA follows: TGTGCCAGCAGCTTAAGGGCCGACTGGCGAGTGGGTGAAAAACTGTTTTTT.

This clonotype was seen many times. The chain joins TRBV7-8 to TRBJ2-5; 7 nucleotides match TRBD1. This CDR3 comprises 15 residues. Germline V gives CDR1 SGHVS, CDR2 FQNEAQ. After removal of 5 bases from V and 4 bases from J, the junction contained 10 bases not matched to a gene. CDR3 loop: CASSPETGQLETQYF. The CDR3 coding sequence is TGTGCCAGCAGCCCCGAGACAGGGCAACTAGAGACCCAGTACTTC.

This clonotype occurred a few times. The J gene is TRBJ2-2, the V gene TRBV6-9, with a tentative D call TRBD1 (6 bases). CDR3 size: 17 residues. Germline loops: CDR1 MNHGY, CDR2 SVAAGI. Trimming stripped 3 bases from V and 0 bases from J, with 14 bases between. The CDR3 DNA sequence: TGTGCCAGCAGTTACTACCGACAGGCACCGAACACCGGGGAGCTGTTTTTT. Amino acids: CASSYYRQAPNTGELFF.

This clonotype was counted between two and nine times. The CDR3 region is CASSRGRFGGVNTEAFF. CDR3 DNA sequence: TGTGCCAGCAGCCGGGGGCGGTTCGGGGGGGTGAACACTGAAGCTTTCTTT. The rearrangement links TRBV5-8 to TRBJ1-1, with D possibly TRBD1 on 6 matching bases. The ends were cut back, 4 bases at V and 0 bases at J, with 19 bases in the middle. The CDR3 is 17 amino acids. The germline V gene encodes CDR1 SGHTS and CDR2 YDEGEE.

This clonotype was picked up many times. The V call is TRBV11-3, the J call TRBJ2-1; the D is unclear. In germline, CDR1 is SGHNT, CDR2 YENEEA. This CDR3 is built from 12 residues. V was clipped by 1 base and J by 6 bases, with 4 bases between them. The CDR3, as DNA: TGTGCCAGCAGCTTAGGACCCAATGAGCAGTTCTTC. Translation: CASSLGPNEQFF. Complete variable domain (other parts from reference TRBV11-3 and TRBJ2-1): EAGVVQSPRYKIIEKKQPVAFWCNPISGHNTLYWYLQNLGQGPELLIRYENEEAVDDSQLPKDRFSAERLKGVDSTLKIQPAELGDSAVYLCASSLGPNEQFFGPGTRLTVL.

The rearrangement uses TRBV6-1 and TRBJ2-1; tentative D call: TRBD1 (6 bases). Germline CDR1 MNHNS, CDR2 SASEGT. There are 15 residues in the CDR3. The germline V and J ends were trimmed by 1 base and 8 bases, with 15 bases remaining between them. CDR3 nucleotides: TGTGCCAGCAGTGAAGGGCAGGGGTGGAACGATGAGCAGTTCTTC. Protein: CASSEGQGWNDEQFF.

This clonotype was counted ten times or more. This chain joins TRBV2 and TRBJ2-5; no firm D call. V was trimmed by 3 bases and J by 1 base, leaving 12 bases between them. CDR3 length: 15 residues. The germline gives CDR1 SNHLY, CDR2 FYNNEI. The CDR3 reads CASSEQPRIQETQYF. CDR3 bases: TGTGCCAGCAGTGAGCAGCCCAGAATCCAAGAGACCCAGTACTTC.

This clonotype was seen only once. A read error is the likely source, as a far larger clone sits one nucleotide away. The rearrangement joins TRBV28 to TRBJ2-7, with a weak D call TRBD2 (7 bases). The closer fit of TRBJ2-1 to the DNA end suggests the J call may be wrong. CDR1 is MDHEN, CDR2 SYDVKM, per germline. The CDR3 sequence is 15 residues long. The CDR3 is CASSLAGEGNNKQFF. The DNA of the CDR3 is TGTGCCAGCAGTTTAGCAGGGGAGGGAAACAATAAGCAGTTCTTC.

This clonotype was detected only a few times. The genes are TRBV5-1 and TRBJ1-3; D remains ambiguous. The germline V gene encodes CDR1 SGHRS and CDR2 YFSETQ. Trimming left V 2 bases short and J 1 base short, with 13 bases between. The CDR3 extends over 16 amino acids. The CDR3 nucleotides are TGCGCCAGCAGCTTCGGCAGCCGGGCTTCTGGAAACACCATATATTTT. This translates into CASSFGSRASGNTIYF.

In nucleotides, the CDR3 is TGTGCCAGCTCCGGGATGGCGGGAGGACACACCGGGGAGCTGTTTTTT. Translated, it gives CASSGMAGGHTGELFF. The chain combines TRBV18 with TRBJ2-2; TRBD2 agrees at 8 bases. This CDR3 is 16 amino acids long. After removal of 6 bases from V and 3 bases from J, the junction contained 9 bases not matched to a gene. CDR1 and CDR2 (germline): KGHSH, LQKENI.

The J gene is TRBJ2-5, the V gene TRBV7-9; 7 bases fit TRBD2. J gave up 3 bases and V 1 base, and 17 bases lay outside the gene matches. CDR1 is SEHNR and CDR2 is FQNEAQ in the germline V gene (reference sequence). This CDR3 contains 19 residues. The CDR3 region is CASSLGVWGARLAEETQYF. The CDR3 DNA follows: TGTGCCAGCAGCTTAGGGGTTTGGGGTGCAAGACTAGCTGAAGAGACCCAGTACTTC.

This clonotype was counted many times. At one end, the junction sequence differs from germline, possibly due to a read error. The chain uses TRBV5-8 and TRBJ1-1; D remains unclear. The germline CDR1 and CDR2 sequences are SGHTS and YDEGEE. The CDR3 totals 12 residues. CDR3 amino acids: CASSLGNSEAFF. CDR3 in DNA: TGTGCCAGCAGCTTAGGGAACTCTGAAGCTTTCTTT.

There are many counts of this clonotype. The chain joins TRBV28 to TRBJ1-5; D remains ambiguous. Germline-derived CDR1 and CDR2 are MDHEN and SYDVKM. The V and J ends lost 5 bases and 0 bases respectively, with 17 bases between them. The CDR3 has 17 amino acids. Written as DNA, the CDR3 is TGTGCCAGCAGTCCCGGGCCCTTTAAAATTAGCAATCAGCCCCAGCATTTT. Encoded protein: CASSPGPFKISNQPQHF.